This is a list of T cell receptor beta chains from one sample in a study of T-cell reconstitution after alpha-beta-depleted transplantation in children. TCRdb reanalysed the PCR reads using MiXCR and keeps one entry per CDR3 protein. The top ten hold roughly 5% of the sample, which has 750,000 to 950,000 distinct CDR3 sequences, less than 20% seen once. Sequenced material: PBMCs, mostly from graft donor cells, taken 360 days after TCRalphabeta/CD19-depleted stem cell transplant. The origin of the receptors is a male patient between 10 and 17 years old who had a stem cell transplant for acute lymphoblastic leukemia, so the T cells may come from the graft donor. Each CDR3 is given with its conserved first and last residue. Fields, in order: J gene, clone size, V gene, D gene, CDR3 protein, CDR3 DNA. D genes are given only for firm matches. The size field is filled for only some rows; it gives once, few, many or a size class.

TRBJ2-3 . TRBV6-1 . CASSRLYASTDTQYF TGTGCCAGCAGCCGCCTTTACGCAAGTACAGATACGCAGTATTTT
TRBJ2-7 . TRBV11-2 . CASSSQTGPTYEQYF TGTGCCAGCAGCTCCCAGACAGGCCCAACCTACGAGCAGTACTTC
TRBJ2-1 . TRBV7-3 TRBD2 CASSLGAGAHNEQFF TGTGCCAGCAGCTTAGGGGCGGGAGCGCACAATGAGCAGTTCTTC
TRBJ2-7 . TRBV7-9 TRBD1 CASSLEATGGFYEQYF TGTGCCAGCAGCTTAGAAGCGACAGGGGGTTTCTACGAGCAGTACTTC
TRBJ2-1 . TRBV27 TRBD1 CASSSLLPRQGLNEQFF TGTGCCAGCAGTTCCCTCCTCCCTAGACAGGGTCTGAATGAGCAGTTCTTC
TRBJ2-7 . TRBV5-1 . CASSLEPVYLQYF TGCGCCAGCAGCTTGGAGCCCGTCTACTTGCAGTACTTC
TRBJ2-7 . TRBV6-1 . CASSLPGQGLEQYF TGTGCCAGCAGTCTCCCCGGGCAGGGGCTCGAGCAGTACTTC
TRBJ2-3 many TRBV7-9 TRBD1 CASSFRDRSTDTQYF TGTGCCAGCAGCTTCCGGGACAGGAGCACAGATACGCAGTATTTT
TRBJ2-7 . TRBV7-9 TRBD1 CASSFPGQGGREQYF TGTGCCAGCAGCTTCCCGGGACAGGGGGGCCGCGAGCAGTACTTC
TRBJ2-7 few TRBV20-1 TRBD2 CSAGTSSEDYEQYF TGCAGTGCTGGGACTAGCTCCGAGGACTACGAGCAGTACTTC
TRBJ2-7 few TRBV7-9 . CASSFTVHYEQYF TGTGCCAGCAGCTTCACGGTACACTACGAGCAGTACTTC
TRBJ1-1 many TRBV28 . CASKPGLNTEAFF TGTGCCAGCAAGCCAGGTTTGAACACTGAAGCTTTCTTT
TRBJ1-5 . TRBV7-8 . CASSLAVGGNQPQHF TGTGCCAGCAGCTTAGCAGTGGGGGGCAATCAGCCCCAGCATTTT
TRBJ2-4 . TRBV20-1 . CSARDRTAGWTIQYF TGCAGTGCTAGAGATAGGACAGCGGGATGGACCATTCAGTACTTC
TRBJ1-1 few TRBV6-6 . CASSYADTEAFF TGTGCCAGCAGTTACGCAGATACTGAAGCTTTCTTT
TRBJ2-5 few TRBV7-6 TRBD2 CASSLVTGTSGRKETQYF TGTGCCAGCAGCTTAGTCACAGGGACTAGCGGGAGGAAGGAGACCCAGTACTTC